This T cell receptor (beta chain) was found in a study of CD8+ T cells in alopecia areata. The CDR3 consists of 15 residues. Germline loops: CDR1 SGHAT, CDR2 FQNNGV. V lost 3 bases, J lost 0 bases, and 9 bases lay in between. Study outcomes and limitations: TCR sharing was clearer in mice than between patients, perhaps partly owing to patient HLA diversity. Especially in alopecia totalis/universalis, lesional scalp showed greater clonality than normal scalp did.

TCR sequencing used cDNA made by reverse transcription of extracted RNA. Only in-frame clones appear in the TCRdb table, and some are missing; sequencing was by immunoSEQ multiplex PCR. This repertoire shows thousands of clones, 70% to 75% found once; its top ten account for roughly 6.4%. As regards this clone: The antigen remains unidentified.

Sequenced: skin. The rearrangement uses TRBV11-2 and TRBJ1-3; TRBD1 is a possible D gene (5 bases). The clonotype was recovered from a human donor in good health. CDR3 region: CASSFDTGSGNTIYF. In DNA form, the CDR3 reads TGTGCCAGCAGCTTCGATACAGGCTCTGGAAACACCATATATTTT.